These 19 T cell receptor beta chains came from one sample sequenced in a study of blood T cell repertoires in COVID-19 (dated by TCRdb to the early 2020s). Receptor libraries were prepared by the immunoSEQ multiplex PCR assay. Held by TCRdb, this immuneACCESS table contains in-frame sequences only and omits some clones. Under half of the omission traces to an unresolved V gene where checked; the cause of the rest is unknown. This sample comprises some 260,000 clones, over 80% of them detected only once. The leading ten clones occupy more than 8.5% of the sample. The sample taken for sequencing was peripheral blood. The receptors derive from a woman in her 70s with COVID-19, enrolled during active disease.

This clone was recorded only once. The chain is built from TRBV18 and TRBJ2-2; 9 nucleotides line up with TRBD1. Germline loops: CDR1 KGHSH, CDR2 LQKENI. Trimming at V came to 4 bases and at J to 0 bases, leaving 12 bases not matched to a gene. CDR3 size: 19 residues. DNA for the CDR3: TGTGCCAGCTCACTCCAAATGCCGGGACAGGGCCCGAACACCGGGGAGCTGTTTTTT. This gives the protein CASSLQMPGQGPNTGELFF.

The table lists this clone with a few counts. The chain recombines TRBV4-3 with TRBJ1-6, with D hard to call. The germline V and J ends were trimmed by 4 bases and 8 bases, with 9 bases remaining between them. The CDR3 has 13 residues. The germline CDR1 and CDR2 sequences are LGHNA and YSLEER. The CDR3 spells CASSRAGHSPLHF. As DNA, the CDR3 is TGCGCCAGCAGCCGGGCGGGCCATTCACCCCTCCACTTT.

The DNA of the CDR3 is TGTGCCAGCAGCTTGGCGGAGGGGTACAATGAGCAGTTCTTC. It yields the protein CASSLAEGYNEQFF. The chain recombines TRBV11-3 with TRBJ2-1; the D gene is possibly TRBD2 (6 bases). Trimming shortened V by 3 bases and J by 4 bases, and 10 bases separated the two germline ends. The CDR3 has 14 residues. Germline loops: CDR1 SGHNT, CDR2 YENEEA. The full variable domain, completed using reference TRBV11-3 and TRBJ2-1, is EAGVVQSPRYKIIEKKQPVAFWCNPISGHNTLYWYLQNLGQGPELLIRYENEEAVDDSQLPKDRFSAERLKGVDSTLKIQPAELGDSAVYLCASSLAEGYNEQFFGPGTRLTVL.

CDR3 sequence reads: CATSRGTGGPVEQYF. As DNA, the CDR3 is TGTGCCACCAGCAGAGGGACAGGGGGACCGGTAGAGCAGTACTTC. V and J are TRBV15 and TRBJ2-7, with 10 bases matching TRBD1. Per the germline V gene, CDR1 is LNHNV and CDR2 is YYDKDF (reference sequence). The CDR3 contains 15 residues. V shed 1 base and J 7 bases; nucleotides not matched to a gene: 7.

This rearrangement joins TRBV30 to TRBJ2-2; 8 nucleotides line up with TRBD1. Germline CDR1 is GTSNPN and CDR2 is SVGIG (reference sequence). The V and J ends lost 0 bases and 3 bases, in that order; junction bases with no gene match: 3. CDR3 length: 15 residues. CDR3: CAWSVGTGYTGELFF. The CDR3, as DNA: TGTGCCTGGAGTGTAGGGACAGGATACACCGGGGAGCTGTTTTTT.

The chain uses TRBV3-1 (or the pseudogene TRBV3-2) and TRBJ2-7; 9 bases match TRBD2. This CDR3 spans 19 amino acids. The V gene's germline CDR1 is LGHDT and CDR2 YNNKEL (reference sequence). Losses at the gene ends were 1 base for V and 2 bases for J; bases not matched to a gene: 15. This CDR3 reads CASSQVFGFSASGAYEQYF. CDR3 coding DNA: TGTGCCAGCAGCCAAGTCTTTGGATTTTCGGCTAGCGGGGCCTACGAGCAGTACTTC.

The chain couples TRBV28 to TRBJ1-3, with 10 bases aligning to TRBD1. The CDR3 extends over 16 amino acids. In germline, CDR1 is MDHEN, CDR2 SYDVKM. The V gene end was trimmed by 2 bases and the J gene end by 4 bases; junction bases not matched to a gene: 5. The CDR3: CASSLTQTGGGNTIYF. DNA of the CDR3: TGTGCCAGCAGTTTAACCCAGACAGGGGGCGGAAACACCATATATTTT.

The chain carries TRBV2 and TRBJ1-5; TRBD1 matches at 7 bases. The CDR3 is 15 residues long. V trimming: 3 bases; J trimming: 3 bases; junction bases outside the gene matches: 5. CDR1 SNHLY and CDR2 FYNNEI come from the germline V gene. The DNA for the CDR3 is TGTGCCAGCAGTGATGGACAGGTCTACAATCAGCCCCAGCATTTT. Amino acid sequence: CASSDGQVYNQPQHF.

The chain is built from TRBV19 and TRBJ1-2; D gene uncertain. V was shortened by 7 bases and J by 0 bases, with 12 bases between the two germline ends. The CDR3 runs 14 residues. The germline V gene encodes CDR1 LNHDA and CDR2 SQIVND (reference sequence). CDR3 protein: CASNPTSANYGYTF. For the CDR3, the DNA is TGTGCCAGTAACCCGACATCGGCTAACTATGGCTACACCTTC.

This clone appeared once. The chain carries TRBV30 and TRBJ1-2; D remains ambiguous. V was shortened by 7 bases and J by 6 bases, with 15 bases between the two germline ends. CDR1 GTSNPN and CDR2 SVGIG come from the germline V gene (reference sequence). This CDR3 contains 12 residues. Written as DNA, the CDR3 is TGTGCCTCGGACGCGGAGGGAGATGGCTACACCTTC. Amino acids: CASDAEGDGYTF.

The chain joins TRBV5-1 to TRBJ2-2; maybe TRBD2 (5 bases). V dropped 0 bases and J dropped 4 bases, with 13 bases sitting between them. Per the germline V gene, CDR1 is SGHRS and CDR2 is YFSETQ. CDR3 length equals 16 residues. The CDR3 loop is CASSLAVGVGTGELFF. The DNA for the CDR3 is TGCGCCAGCAGCTTGGCCGTGGGAGTAGGCACCGGGGAGCTGTTTTTT.

The CDR3 bases are TGCGCCAGCAGCCAGGGACTAGCGGGGGGCGGGGAGCAGTTCTTC. Its protein product is CASSQGLAGGGEQFF. This chain connects TRBV4-3 to TRBJ2-1, with 15 bases fitting TRBD2. From germline, CDR1 is LGHNA and CDR2 YSLEER. V was clipped by 3 bases and J by 10 bases; unmatched bases: 4. This CDR3 has 15 residues.

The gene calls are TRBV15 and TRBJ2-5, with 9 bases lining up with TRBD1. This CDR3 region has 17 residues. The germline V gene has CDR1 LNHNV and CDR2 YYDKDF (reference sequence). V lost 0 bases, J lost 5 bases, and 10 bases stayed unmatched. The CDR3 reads CATSRDLGQGYGETQYF. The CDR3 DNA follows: TGTGCCACCAGCAGAGATCTAGGACAGGGGTATGGGGAGACCCAGTACTTC.

The chain's CDR3 is CASMAGGGGEQYF. The CDR3 DNA sequence: TGTGCCAGTATGGCAGGGGGAGGCGGCGAGCAGTACTTC. The V and J genes are TRBV19 and TRBJ2-7, with a weak D call TRBD1 (7 bases). Germline loops: CDR1 LNHDA, CDR2 SQIVND (reference sequence). This CDR3 contains 13 residues. Trimming left V 7 bases short and J 6 bases short, with 16 bases between.

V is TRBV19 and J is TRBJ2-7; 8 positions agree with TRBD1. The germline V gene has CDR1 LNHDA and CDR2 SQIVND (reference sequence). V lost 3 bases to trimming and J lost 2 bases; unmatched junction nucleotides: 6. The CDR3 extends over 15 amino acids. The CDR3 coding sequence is TGTGCCAGTAGTATGGTTTTGACAGGGGCCTACGAGCAGTACTTC. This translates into CASSMVLTGAYEQYF. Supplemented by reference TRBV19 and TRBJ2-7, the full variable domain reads DGGITQSPKYLFRKEGQNVTLSCEQNLNHDAMYWYRQDPGQGLRLIYYSQIVNDFQKGDIAEGYSVSREKKESFPLTVTSAQKNPTAFYLCASSMVLTGAYEQYFGPGTRLTVT.

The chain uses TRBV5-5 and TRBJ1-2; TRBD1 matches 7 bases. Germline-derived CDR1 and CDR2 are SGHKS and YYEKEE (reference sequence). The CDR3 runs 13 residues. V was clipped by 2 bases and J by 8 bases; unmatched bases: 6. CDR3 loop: CASSFTGAEGYTF. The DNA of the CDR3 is TGTGCCAGCAGCTTCACAGGGGCTGAGGGCTACACCTTC.

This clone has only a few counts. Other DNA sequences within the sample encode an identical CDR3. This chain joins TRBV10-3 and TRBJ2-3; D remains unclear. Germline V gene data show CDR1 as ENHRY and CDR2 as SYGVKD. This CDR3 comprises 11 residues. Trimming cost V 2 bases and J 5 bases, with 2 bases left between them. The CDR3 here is CAISELDTQYF. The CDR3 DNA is TGTGCCATCAGTGAGCTAGATACGCAGTATTTT.

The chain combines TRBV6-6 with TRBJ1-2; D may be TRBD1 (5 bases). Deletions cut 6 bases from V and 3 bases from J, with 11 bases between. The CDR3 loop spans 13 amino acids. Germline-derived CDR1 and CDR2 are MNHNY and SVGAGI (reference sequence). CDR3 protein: CASRLDSDYGYTF. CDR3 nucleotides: TGTGCCAGCAGACTCGACAGCGACTATGGCTACACCTTC.

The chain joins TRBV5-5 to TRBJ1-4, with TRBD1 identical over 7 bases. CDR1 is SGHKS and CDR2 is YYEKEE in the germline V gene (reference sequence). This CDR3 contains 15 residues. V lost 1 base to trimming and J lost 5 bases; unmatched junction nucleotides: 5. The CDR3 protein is CASSLTGQTNEKLFF. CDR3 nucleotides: TGTGCCAGCAGCTTGACGGGACAGACGAATGAAAAACTGTTTTTT.